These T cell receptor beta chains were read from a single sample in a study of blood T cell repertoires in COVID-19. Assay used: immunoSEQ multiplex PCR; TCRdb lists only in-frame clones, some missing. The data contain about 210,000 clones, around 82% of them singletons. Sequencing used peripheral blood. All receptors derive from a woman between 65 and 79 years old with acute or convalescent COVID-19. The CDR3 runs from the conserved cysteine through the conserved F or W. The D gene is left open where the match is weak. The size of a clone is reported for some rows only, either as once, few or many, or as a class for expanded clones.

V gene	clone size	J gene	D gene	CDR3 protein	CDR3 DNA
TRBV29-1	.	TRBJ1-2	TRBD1	CSVAHRGGGYTF	TGCAGCGTTGCTCACAGGGGAGGAGGCTACACCTTC
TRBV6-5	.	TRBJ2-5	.	CASSPRQGEETQYF	TGTGCCAGCAGTCCCCGTCAGGGCGAAGAGACCCAGTACTTC
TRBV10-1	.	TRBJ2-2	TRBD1	CASRSGTGDTGELFF	TGCGCCAGCAGATCCGGGACAGGGGACACCGGGGAGCTGTTTTTT
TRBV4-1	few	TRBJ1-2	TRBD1	CASSQDGAGGIRGYTF	TGCGCCAGCAGCCAAGATGGTGCAGGGGGAATTCGCGGCTACACCTTC
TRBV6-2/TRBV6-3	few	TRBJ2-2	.	CASSFILAGTGELFF	TGTGCCAGCAGTTTTATCCTGGCAGGGACCGGGGAGCTGTTTTTT
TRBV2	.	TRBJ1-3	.	CASSQHRDNTIYF	TGTGCCAGTTCGCAACACAGGGACAACACCATATATTTT
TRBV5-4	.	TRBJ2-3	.	CASSLLLQGGGTDTQYF	TGTGCCAGCAGCTTACTTCTACAGGGTGGGGGCACAGATACGCAGTATTTT
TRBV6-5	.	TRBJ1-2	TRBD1	CASSYVGTDPNGYTF	TGTGCCAGCAGTTACGTAGGGACAGACCCAAATGGCTACACCTTC
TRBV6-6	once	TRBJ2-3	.	CASRSGTQGGTDTQYF	TGTGCCAGCAGATCAGGGACACAGGGCGGCACAGATACGCAGTATTTT
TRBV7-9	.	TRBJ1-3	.	CASSLGAVVGNTIYF	TGTGCCAGCAGCTTAGGGGCAGTAGTCGGAAACACCATATATTTT
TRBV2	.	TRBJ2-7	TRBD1	CATTGGSEQYF	TGTGCCACCACAGGGGGCTCCGAGCAGTACTTC